One sample yielded the 26 T cell receptor beta chains listed below, sequenced in a study of CD8 T cells in ankylosing spondylitis. Findings of the study overall: What appeared characteristic of ankylosing spondylitis blood was a TCR beta motif of fewer than ten highly homologous variants.

No cognate antigen is known for these TCRs. MiXCR, run by TCRdb on the 5' RACE reads, gives a single entry per CDR3 protein. There are about 220,000 distinct CDR3 sequences in the sample; about 7% occur only once, and approximately 15% lies in the top ten. What was sequenced was blood, either unsorted or a sorted T cell fraction (not recorded which). The receptors here all came from a male donor with ankylosing spondylitis.

This clonotype was observed at least ten times. The genes are TRBV20-1 and TRBJ2-1, with 7 bases that match TRBD2. The germline CDR1 and CDR2 sequences are DFQATT and SNEGSKA (reference sequence). The junction had 9 bases not matched to a gene; V was cut back by 5 bases and J by 5 bases. The CDR3 is 14 amino acids. CDR3 amino acids: CSAQKAGLNNEQFF. DNA of the CDR3: TGCAGTGCTCAGAAAGCGGGACTAAACAATGAGCAGTTCTTC.

This clonotype was seen many times. This chain links TRBV7-9 with TRBJ2-7; 8 bases fit TRBD1. The J segment lost 0 bases and the V segment lost 4 bases, leaving 5 bases of the junction unmatched. Per the germline V gene, CDR1 is SEHNR and CDR2 is FQNEAQ (reference sequence). This CDR3 is 15 amino acids long. CDR3 protein: CASSSPGQVSYEQYF. CDR3 bases: TGTGCCAGCAGCTCCCCGGGACAGGTCTCCTACGAGCAGTACTTC.

This clonotype was observed once. This chain joins TRBV10-3 and TRBJ2-3; D may be TRBD2 (6 bases). Germline CDR1 is ENHRY and CDR2 is SYGVKD. The CDR3 totals 15 residues. The V end lost 6 bases, the J end lost 3 bases, and 16 bases lay between the germline ends. CDR3 nucleotide sequence: TGTGCCATCAGCATAACCGGGACTCCAACAGATACGCAGTATTTT. Its translation is CAISITGTPTDTQYF.

This clonotype was found many times. The rearrangement links TRBV28 to TRBJ2-3; perhaps TRBD1 as D (5 bases). CDR3 size: 16 residues. Germline CDR1 MDHEN, CDR2 SYDVKM. V lost 4 bases and J 2 bases, leaving 16 bases between the germline ends. CDR3 in DNA: TGTGCCAGCAGTTCCGCCCCAACAGGAGCCACAGATACGCAGTATTTT. Residues: CASSSAPTGATDTQYF. Full variable domain (outside the CDR3, taken from reference TRBV28 and TRBJ2-3): DVKVTQSSRYLVKRTGEKVFLECVQDMDHENMFWYRQDPGLGLRLIYFSYDVKMKEKGDIPEGYSVSREKKERFSLILESASTNQTSMYLCASSSAPTGATDTQYFGPGTRLTVL.

The chain couples TRBV4-3 to TRBJ1-4; tentatively, D is TRBD1 (5 bases). V lost 3 bases to trimming and J lost 3 bases, with 11 bases between them. Germline assignment: CDR1 LGHNA and CDR2 YSLEER. The CDR3 extends over 15 amino acids. The CDR3 region has the DNA TGCGCCAGCAGCCACCACGGGACTGCTAATGAAAAACTGTTTTTT. This gives the protein CASSHHGTANEKLFF.

This clonotype showed up just a few times. For the CDR3, the DNA is TGTGCCAACGACGCGGGACAGGGCGCCTTTAATAGCAATCAGCCCCAGCATTTT. It is translated as CANDAGQGAFNSNQPQHF. This chain joins TRBV28 and TRBJ1-5; 9 positions agree with TRBD1. CDR1 is MDHEN, CDR2 SYDVKM, per germline. V lost 10 bases and J lost 0; bases outside the gene matches: 16. This CDR3 is built from 18 residues.

The rearrangement joins TRBV7-9 to TRBJ2-3; 7 bases line up with TRBD2. The CDR3 is 11 residues long. CDR1 is SEHNR and CDR2 is FQNEAQ in the germline V gene (reference sequence). V shed 8 bases, J shed 11 bases, and the junction held 7 bases outside the gene matches. CDR3 sequence (DNA): TGTGCCAGCGCCTGGGGGGGAGAGCAGTATTTT. Its translation: CASAWGGEQYF.

This clonotype was seen ten or more times. The J gene is TRBJ1-5, the V gene TRBV7-9; D unclear. V was shortened by 5 bases and J by 2 bases, with 7 bases between the two germline ends. In germline, CDR1 is SEHNR, CDR2 FQNEAQ (reference sequence). The CDR3 runs 13 residues. CDR3 nucleotide sequence: TGTGCCAGCAGCCCCGGGCGCAATCAGCCCCAGCATTTT. Its translation is CASSPGRNQPQHF.

A remark on this clonotype: Germline and junction disagree at one end, which may indicate a read error. The chain links TRBV12-5 to TRBJ2-2; D could derive from TRBD1 or TRBD2 (5 bases each). Germline loops: CDR1 LGHNT, CDR2 FRNRAP. The CDR3 has 13 residues. CDR3 sequence reads: CASGADLTGVLFF. The CDR3, as DNA: TGTGCCAGTGGGGCGGACCTCACCGGGGTGCTGTTTTTT.

There are many counts of this clonotype. The rearrangement joins TRBV6-2 or TRBV6-3 to TRBJ2-3; no clear D gene. This CDR3 comprises 14 residues. Trimming left V 1 base short and J 1 base short, with 6 bases between. Germline CDR1 reads MNHEY; CDR2 reads SVGEGT. The CDR3 sequence is CASSYFRGTDTQYF. CDR3 nucleotide sequence: TGTGCCAGCAGTTACTTCCGGGGCACAGATACGCAGTATTTT.

V and J are TRBV13 and TRBJ2-3; possible D gene TRBD1, 6 bases. Per the germline V gene, CDR1 is PRHDT and CDR2 is FYEKMQ (reference sequence). Trimming removed 5 bases at V and 8 bases at J, with 17 bases between. This CDR3 has 14 residues. This chain's CDR3 is CASSQGTPQGTQYF. The CDR3 coding sequence is TGTGCCAGCAGCCAAGGGACACCACAAGGTACGCAGTATTTT.

This clonotype has a count of ten or more. CDR3 residues: CASRDRDRVNQPQHF. The CDR3 DNA reads as TGTGCCAGCAGGGATCGAGACAGGGTGAATCAGCCCCAGCATTTT. This chain joins TRBV2 and TRBJ1-5; 7 bases fit TRBD1. This CDR3 spans 15 amino acids. Germline CDR1 SNHLY, CDR2 FYNNEI. The V and J ends lost 6 bases and 4 bases, in that order; junction bases with no gene match: 9.

This clonotype was seen more than once but under ten times. The V gene is TRBV6-2 or TRBV6-3, the J gene TRBJ1-5; 8 bases agree with TRBD1. CDR3 size: 15 residues. Per the germline V gene, CDR1 is MNHEY and CDR2 is SVGEGT. V gave up 5 bases and J gave up 3 bases; unmatched junction bases: 6. CDR3 nucleotide sequence: TGTGCCAGCAGTACCGACAGGGGATTCAATCAGCCCCAGCATTTT. Protein sequence: CASSTDRGFNQPQHF.

This clonotype was recorded many times. The gene calls are TRBV25-1 and TRBJ2-7; D gene ambiguous. Germline CDR1 MGHDK, CDR2 SYGVNS. This CDR3 comprises 12 residues. V lost 4 bases and J lost 2, with 6 bases in between. The CDR3 bases are TGTGCCAGCAGTGGGCATCCCTACGAGCAGTACTTC. The encoded protein is CASSGHPYEQYF.

This clonotype has a count of ten or more. This sequence joins TRBV7-6 and TRBJ2-1; D is ambiguous. The length of the CDR3 is 16 residues. CDR1 SGHVS and CDR2 FNYEAQ come from the germline V gene. The V end lost 5 bases, the J end lost 0 bases, and 14 bases lay between the germline ends. DNA of the CDR3: TGTGCCAGCAGCCCCGACTTGATTAGCTCCTACAATGAGCAGTTCTTC. The encoded protein is CASSPDLISSYNEQFF. Full variable domain (remainder filled in from reference TRBV7-6 and TRBJ2-1): GAGVSQSPRYKVTKRGQDVALRCDPISGHVSLYWYRQALGQGPEFLTYFNYEAQQDKSGLPNDRFSAERPEGSISTLTIQRTEQRDSAMYRCASSPDLISSYNEQFFGPGTRLTVL.

This clonotype was counted at least ten times. V usage is TRBV12-3 or TRBV12-4 and J usage is TRBJ2-3; D remains unclear. This CDR3 comprises 15 residues. V lost 2 bases and J lost 2, with 11 bases in between. The CDR3 bases are TGTGCCAGCAGTTTAACGCGCGCGTACACAGATACGCAGTATTTT. Translation: CASSLTRAYTDTQYF.

In this sample, this clonotype turned up many times. At one boundary the junction diverges from the germline segment, which might be a read error. The rearrangement uses TRBV29-1 and TRBJ2-5, with D possibly TRBD1 on 6 matching bases. Germline V lookup: CDR1 SQVTM, CDR2 ANQGSEA. The CDR3 extends over 13 amino acids. Here the CDR3 reads CSGQQGGQATQYF. The CDR3 nucleotides are TGCAGCGGCCAACAGGGCGGGCAAGCGACCCAGTACTTC.

This clonotype came up a few times. The rearrangement joins TRBV11-2 to TRBJ2-7; D is ambiguous. Trimming pared 0 bases from V and 3 bases from J, leaving 9 bases between. The CDR3 is 14 amino acids. Germline V gene sequence: CDR1 SGHAT, CDR2 FQNNGV. This chain's CDR3 is CASSLEYGDYEQYF. CDR3 coding DNA: TGTGCCAGCAGCTTAGAGTACGGCGACTACGAGCAGTACTTC.

This clonotype was seen more than once but under ten times. This sequence joins TRBV20-1 and TRBJ2-7; D is uncertain. The germline V gene encodes CDR1 DFQATT and CDR2 SNEGSKA (reference sequence). V lost 3 bases and J lost 4, with 13 bases in between. This CDR3 is 13 amino acids long. For the CDR3, the DNA is TGCAGTGCTAGGGGTACTACCCCGTACGAGCAGTACTTC. Translation: CSARGTTPYEQYF.

This clonotype has ten or more counts. CDR3 DNA sequence: TGTGCCAGCAGTGAAGAGGGACAGAATAATGAAAAACTGTTTTTT. This codes for CASSEEGQNNEKLFF. The chain links TRBV2 to TRBJ1-4; 7 bases agree with TRBD1. The CDR3 has 15 amino acids. J lost 4 bases, V lost 1 base, and 3 bases had no gene match. Germline V gives CDR1 SNHLY, CDR2 FYNNEI.

V usage is TRBV6-1 and J usage is TRBJ1-5; D remains ambiguous. The CDR3 extends over 15 amino acids. Trimming removed 6 bases at V and 0 bases at J, with 12 bases between. Per the germline V gene, CDR1 is MNHNS and CDR2 is SASEGT. Written as DNA, the CDR3 is TGTGCCAGCAGACAGTTTTCGTATAGCAATCAGCCCCAGCATTTT. This encodes CASRQFSYSNQPQHF.

This chain joins TRBV6-2 or TRBV6-3 and TRBJ1-5; D perhaps matches TRBD1 (6 bases). CDR1 is MNHEY and CDR2 is SVGEGT in the germline V gene. Trimming left V 1 base short and J 5 bases short, with 12 bases between. There are 15 residues in the CDR3. The CDR3: CASSYWVDSYQPQHF. The CDR3 bases are TGTGCCAGCAGTTACTGGGTGGACAGCTATCAGCCCCAGCATTTT.

There are many counts of this clonotype. The rearrangement uses TRBV5-1 and TRBJ2-7, with D tentatively TRBD1 (6 bases). Trimming removed 5 bases at V and 0 bases at J, with 9 bases between. CDR1 and CDR2 from the germline V gene are SGHRS and YFSETQ. There are 13 residues in the CDR3. CDR3 sequence: CASRPDSSYEQYF. The CDR3 bases are TGCGCCAGCAGGCCGGACAGCTCCTACGAGCAGTACTTC.

This clonotype was seen at least ten times. The V and J genes are TRBV12-3 or TRBV12-4 and TRBJ1-1; D ambiguous. CDR3 length equals 11 residues. The V gene lost 6 bases and the J gene lost 8 bases, with 10 bases spanning the gap. The CDR3 DNA follows: TGTGCCAGCAGCCTGAATGGGGAAGCTTTCTTT. Translated, it gives CASSLNGEAFF.

At least ten counts were recorded for this clonotype. The CDR3 spells CASSLWDREQFF. The CDR3 DNA reads as TGTGCCAGCAGCCTCTGGGACAGGGAGCAGTTCTTC. The chain recombines TRBV7-2 with TRBJ2-1; 8 bases agree with TRBD1. The germline CDR1 and CDR2 sequences are SGHTA and FQGNSA. The trim removed 5 bases at V and 10 bases at J, leaving 4 bases unmatched. The CDR3 has 12 residues.

This clonotype was seen at least ten times. The chain recombines TRBV5-6 with TRBJ2-1; 8 nucleotides align to TRBD1. Germline loops: CDR1 SGHDT, CDR2 YYEEEE. V was pared by 9 bases and J by 6 bases, with 8 bases of the junction left unmatched. This CDR3 is 13 amino acids long. In DNA form, the CDR3 reads TGTGCCACCCAGGACAGGGTGTTCAATGAGCAGTTCTTC. This translates into CATQDRVFNEQFF.